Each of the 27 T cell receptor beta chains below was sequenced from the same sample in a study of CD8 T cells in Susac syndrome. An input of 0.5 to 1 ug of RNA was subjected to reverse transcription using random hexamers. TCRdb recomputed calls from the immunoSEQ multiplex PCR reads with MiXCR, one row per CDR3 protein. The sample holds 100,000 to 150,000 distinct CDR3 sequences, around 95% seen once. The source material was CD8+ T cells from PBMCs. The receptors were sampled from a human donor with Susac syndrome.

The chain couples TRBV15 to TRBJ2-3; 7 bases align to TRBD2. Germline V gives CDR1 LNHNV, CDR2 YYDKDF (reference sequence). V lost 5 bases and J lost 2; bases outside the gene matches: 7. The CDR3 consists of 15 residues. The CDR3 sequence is CATSSGTTFTDTQYF. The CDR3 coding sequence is TGTGCCACCAGCTCCGGGACTACCTTCACAGATACGCAGTATTTT.

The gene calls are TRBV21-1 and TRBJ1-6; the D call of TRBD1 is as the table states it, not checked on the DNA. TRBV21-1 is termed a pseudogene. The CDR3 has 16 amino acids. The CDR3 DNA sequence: TGTGCCAGCAGCAAAGAAGTCAGGACAGAGAATTCACCCCTCCACTTT. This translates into CASSKEVRTENSPLHF.

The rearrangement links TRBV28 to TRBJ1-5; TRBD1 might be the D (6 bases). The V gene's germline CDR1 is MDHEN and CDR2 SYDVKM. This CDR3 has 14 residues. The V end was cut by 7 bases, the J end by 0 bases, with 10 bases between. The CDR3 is CASTQGGSNQPQHF. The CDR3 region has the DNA TGTGCCAGCACACAGGGAGGTAGCAATCAGCCCCAGCATTTT.

The CDR3 is CASSEDGSLNTEAFF. As DNA, the CDR3 is TGTGCCAGCTCGGAGGACGGATCTTTGAACACTGAAGCTTTCTTT. The rearrangement joins TRBV28 to TRBJ1-1; no clear D. V was clipped by 8 bases and J by 0 bases, with 16 bases between them. Germline values: CDR1 MDHEN, CDR2 SYDVKM. The CDR3 is 15 residues long. Based on the CDR3 plus reference TRBV28 and TRBJ1-1, the full variable domain is DVKVTQSSRYLVKRTGEKVFLECVQDMDHENMFWYRQDPGLGLRLIYFSYDVKMKEKGDIPEGYSVSREKKERFSLILESASTNQTSMYLCASSEDGSLNTEAFFGQGTRLTVV.

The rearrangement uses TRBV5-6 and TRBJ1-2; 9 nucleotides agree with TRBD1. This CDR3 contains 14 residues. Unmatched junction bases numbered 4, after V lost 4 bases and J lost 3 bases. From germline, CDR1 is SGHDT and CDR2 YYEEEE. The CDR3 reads CASSQGQGYYGYTF. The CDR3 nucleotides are TGTGCCAGCAGCCAGGGACAGGGTTACTATGGCTACACCTTC.

CDR3 region: CASSQGPVEQFF. CDR3 nucleotides: TGTGCCAGCAGCCAAGGGCCGGTGGAGCAGTTCTTC. V and J are TRBV14 and TRBJ2-1; D is unresolved. This CDR3 spans 12 amino acids. Trimming removed 1 base from V and 10 bases from J, with 8 bases in between. Per the germline V gene, CDR1 is SGHDN and CDR2 is FVKESK. Supplemented by reference TRBV14 and TRBJ2-1, the full variable domain reads EAGVTQFPSHSVIEKGQTVTLRCDPISGHDNLYWYRRVMGKEIKFLLHFVKESKQDESGMPNNRFLAERTGGTYSTLKVQPAELEDSGVYFCASSQGPVEQFFGPGTRLTVL.

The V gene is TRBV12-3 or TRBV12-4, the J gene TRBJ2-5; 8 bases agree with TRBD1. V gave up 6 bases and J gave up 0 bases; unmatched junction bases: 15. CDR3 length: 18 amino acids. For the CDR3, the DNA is TGTGCCAGCAGCCCGGATCAAGCTTGGACAGGGAACCAAGAGACCCAGTACTTC. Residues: CASSPDQAWTGNQETQYF.

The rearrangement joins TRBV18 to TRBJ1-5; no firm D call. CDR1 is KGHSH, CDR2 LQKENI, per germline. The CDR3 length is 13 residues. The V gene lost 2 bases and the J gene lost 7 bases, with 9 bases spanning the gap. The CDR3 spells CASSPSGLQPQHF. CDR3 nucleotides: TGTGCCAGCTCACCATCCGGGTTGCAGCCCCAGCATTTT.

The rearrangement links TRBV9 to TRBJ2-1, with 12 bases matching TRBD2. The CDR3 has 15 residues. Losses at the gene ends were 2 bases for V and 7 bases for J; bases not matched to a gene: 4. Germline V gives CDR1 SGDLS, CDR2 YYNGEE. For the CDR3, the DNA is TGTGCCAGCAGCGTGACTAGCGGGAGTGGGAATGAGCAGTTCTTC. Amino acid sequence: CASSVTSGSGNEQFF.

CDR3 sequence reads: CAWRVWSGAYEQYF. The DNA for the CDR3 is TGTGCCTGGAGAGTGTGGTCAGGGGCCTACGAGCAGTACTTC. The J gene is TRBJ2-7, the V gene TRBV30; D might be TRBD1 (6 bases). With 3 bases removed from V and 2 bases from J, the gap between germline ends came to 14 bases. Looked up from germline, CDR1 is GTSNPN and CDR2 is SVGIG (reference sequence). The CDR3 is made up of 14 amino acids.

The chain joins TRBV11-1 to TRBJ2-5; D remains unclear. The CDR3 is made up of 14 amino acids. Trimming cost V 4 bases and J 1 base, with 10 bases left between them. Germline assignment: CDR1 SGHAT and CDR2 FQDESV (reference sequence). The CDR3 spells CASSSLRAQETQYF. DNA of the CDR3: TGTGCCAGCAGCTCCCTCCGAGCCCAAGAGACCCAGTACTTC.

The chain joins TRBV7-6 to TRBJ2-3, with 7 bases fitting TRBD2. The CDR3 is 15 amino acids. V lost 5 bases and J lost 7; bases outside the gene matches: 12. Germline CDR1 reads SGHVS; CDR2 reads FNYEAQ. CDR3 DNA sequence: TGTGCCAGCAGCGAAGGGCGCGGGGGTCAAAATACGCAGTATTTT. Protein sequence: CASSEGRGGQNTQYF.

DNA of the CDR3: TGTGCCAGCAGCCTCCTCGGACAGGACTATGGCTACACCTTC. It translates to CASSLLGQDYGYTF. V usage is TRBV3-1 and J usage is TRBJ1-2, with TRBD1 matching over 7 bases. Looked up from germline, CDR1 is LGHDT and CDR2 is YNNKEL (reference sequence). This CDR3 has 14 amino acids. With 4 bases clipped from V and 3 bases from J, the junction kept 5 bases outside the gene matches.

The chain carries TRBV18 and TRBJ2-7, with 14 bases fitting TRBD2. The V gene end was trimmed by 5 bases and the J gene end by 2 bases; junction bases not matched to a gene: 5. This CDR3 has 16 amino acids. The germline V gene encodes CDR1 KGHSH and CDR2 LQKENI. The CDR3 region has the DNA TGTGCCAGCTCAGGACTAGCGGGAGGTGGAGCCTACGAGCAGTACTTC. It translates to CASSGLAGGGAYEQYF.

CDR3 coding DNA: TGTGCCAGCAGCCCCAACCCACGACTAGCGGGGGTCTCCTACAATGAGCAGTTCTTC. Its translation: CASSPNPRLAGVSYNEQFF. The V and J genes are TRBV3-1 and TRBJ2-1, with 12 bases identical to TRBD2. The germline CDR1 and CDR2 sequences are LGHDT and YNNKEL (reference sequence). The ends lost 4 bases at V and 0 bases at J; junction bases unmatched: 10. The CDR3 contains 19 residues.

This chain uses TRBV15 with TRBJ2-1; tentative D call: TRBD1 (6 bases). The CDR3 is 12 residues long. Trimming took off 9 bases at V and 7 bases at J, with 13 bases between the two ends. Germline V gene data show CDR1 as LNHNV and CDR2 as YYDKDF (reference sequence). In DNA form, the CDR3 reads TGTGCCACTAGCCCAGGGGTGAATGAGCAGTTCTTC. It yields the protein CATSPGVNEQFF.

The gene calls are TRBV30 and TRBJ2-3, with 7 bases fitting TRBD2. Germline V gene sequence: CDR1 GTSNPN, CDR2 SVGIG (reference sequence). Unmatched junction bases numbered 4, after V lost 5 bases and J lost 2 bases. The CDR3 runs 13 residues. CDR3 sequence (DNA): TGTGCCTGGGGAAGCGGGGCCACAGATACGCAGTATTTT. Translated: CAWGSGATDTQYF.

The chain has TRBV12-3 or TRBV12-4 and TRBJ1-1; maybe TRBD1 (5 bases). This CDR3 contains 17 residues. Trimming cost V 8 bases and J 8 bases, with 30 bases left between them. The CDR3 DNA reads TGTGCCAGCCGTCAACATGCAACGACAGCCGAAACCCCAGAAGCTTTCTTT. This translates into CASRQHATTAETPEAFF.

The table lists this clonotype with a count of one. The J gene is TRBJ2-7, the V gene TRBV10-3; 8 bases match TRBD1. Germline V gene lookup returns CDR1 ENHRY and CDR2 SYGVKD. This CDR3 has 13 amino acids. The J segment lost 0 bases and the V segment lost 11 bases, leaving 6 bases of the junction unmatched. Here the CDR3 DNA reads TGTGCCGTCGGGACAGGAACCTCCTACGAGCAGTACTTC. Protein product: CAVGTGTSYEQYF.

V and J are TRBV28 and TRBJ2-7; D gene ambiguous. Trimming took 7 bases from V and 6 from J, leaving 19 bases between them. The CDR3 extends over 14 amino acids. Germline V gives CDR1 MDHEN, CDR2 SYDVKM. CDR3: CASTFGRSGVEQYF. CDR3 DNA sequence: TGTGCCAGCACCTTCGGCCGTTCTGGGGTCGAGCAGTACTTC.

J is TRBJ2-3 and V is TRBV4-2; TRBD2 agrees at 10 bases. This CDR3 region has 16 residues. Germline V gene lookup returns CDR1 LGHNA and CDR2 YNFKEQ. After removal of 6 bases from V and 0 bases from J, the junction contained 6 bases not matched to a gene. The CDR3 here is CASSQLAGTSTDTQYF. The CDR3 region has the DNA TGTGCCAGCAGTCAACTAGCGGGGACTAGCACAGATACGCAGTATTTT.

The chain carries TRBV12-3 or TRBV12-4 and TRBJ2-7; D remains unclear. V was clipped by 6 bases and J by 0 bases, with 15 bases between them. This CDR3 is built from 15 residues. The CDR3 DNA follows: TGTGCCAGCAGCGTTAGCTTTGATAGCTCCTACGAGCAGTACTTC. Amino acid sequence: CASSVSFDSSYEQYF.

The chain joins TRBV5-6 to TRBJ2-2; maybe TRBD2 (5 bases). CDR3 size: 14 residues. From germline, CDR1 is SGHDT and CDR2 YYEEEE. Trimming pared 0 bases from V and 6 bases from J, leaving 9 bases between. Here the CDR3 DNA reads TGTGCCAGCAGCTTGGCCGGGATCCCCGGGGAGCTGTTTTTT. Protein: CASSLAGIPGELFF. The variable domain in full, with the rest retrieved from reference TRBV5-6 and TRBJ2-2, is DAGVTQSPTHLIKTRGQQVTLRCSPKSGHDTVSWYQQALGQGPQFIFQYYEEEERQRGNFPDRFSGHQFPNYSSELNVNALLLGDSALYLCASSLAGIPGELFFGEGSRLTVL.

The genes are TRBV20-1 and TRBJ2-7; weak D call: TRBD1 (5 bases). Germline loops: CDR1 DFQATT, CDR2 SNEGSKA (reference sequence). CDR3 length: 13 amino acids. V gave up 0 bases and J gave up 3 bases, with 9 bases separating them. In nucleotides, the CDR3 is TGCAGTGCTAGAGAGATAAGGGGCTACGAGCAGTACTTC. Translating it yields CSAREIRGYEQYF.

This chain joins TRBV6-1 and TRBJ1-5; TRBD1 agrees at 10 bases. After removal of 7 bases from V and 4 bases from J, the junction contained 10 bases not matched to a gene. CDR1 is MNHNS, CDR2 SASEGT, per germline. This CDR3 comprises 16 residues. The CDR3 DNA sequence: TGTGCCAGCAATCAACTAACGGGACAGGGGAATCAGCCCCAGCATTTT. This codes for CASNQLTGQGNQPQHF.

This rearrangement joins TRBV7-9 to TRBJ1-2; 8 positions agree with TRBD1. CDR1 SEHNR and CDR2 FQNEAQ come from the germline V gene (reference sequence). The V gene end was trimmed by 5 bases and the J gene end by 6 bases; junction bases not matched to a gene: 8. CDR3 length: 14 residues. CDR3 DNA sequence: TGTGCCAGCAGCACACTGGACAGGGAGGATGGCTACACCTTC. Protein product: CASSTLDREDGYTF.

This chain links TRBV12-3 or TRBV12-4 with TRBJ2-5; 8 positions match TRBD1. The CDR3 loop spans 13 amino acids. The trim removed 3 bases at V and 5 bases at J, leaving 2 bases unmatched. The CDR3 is CASSFGDRETQYF. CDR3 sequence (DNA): TGTGCCAGCAGTTTCGGGGACAGGGAGACCCAGTACTTC.